The clone carrying this TCR beta chain was observed once. The source of the sample is a study of blood T cell repertoires in COVID-19. Whole-study context: Samples taken during acute and convalescent COVID-19 were collected in the United States, Italy and Spain.

CDR3 length equals 17 residues. After removal of 3 bases from V and 5 bases from J, the junction contained 6 bases not matched to a gene. The V gene's germline CDR1 is SEHNR and CDR2 FQNEAQ (reference sequence). Using immunoSEQ multiplex PCR, the repertoire was profiled, and TCRdb retains in-frame clones only, with some absent. The sample lists approximately 65,000 clones; 90% were seen once. The J gene is TRBJ2-1, the V gene TRBV7-9; TRBD2 agrees at 14 bases. The sequencing sample was made of peripheral blood. This clonotype was obtained from a man between 45 and 60 years old with COVID-19, enrolled during active disease. CDR3 sequence reads: CASSLLPGLAGDNEQFF. As DNA, the CDR3 is TGTGCCAGCAGCTTGCTACCGGGACTAGCGGGAGACAATGAGCAGTTCTTC.